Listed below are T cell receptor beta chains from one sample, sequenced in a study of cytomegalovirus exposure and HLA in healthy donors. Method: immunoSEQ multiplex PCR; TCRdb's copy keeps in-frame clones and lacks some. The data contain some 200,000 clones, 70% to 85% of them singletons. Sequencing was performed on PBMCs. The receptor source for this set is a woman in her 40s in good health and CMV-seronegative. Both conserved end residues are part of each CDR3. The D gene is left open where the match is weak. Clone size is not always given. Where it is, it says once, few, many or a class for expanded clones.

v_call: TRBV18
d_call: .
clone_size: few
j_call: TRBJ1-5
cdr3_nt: TGTGCCAGCTCACCGAGCCCCGCGGAGCCCCAGCATTTT
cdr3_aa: CASSPSPAEPQHF

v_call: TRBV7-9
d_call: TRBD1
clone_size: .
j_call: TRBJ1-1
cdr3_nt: TGTGCCAGCAGCCGAATGGAGGGGGCAAACACTGAAGCTTTCTTT
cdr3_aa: CASSRMEGANTEAFF

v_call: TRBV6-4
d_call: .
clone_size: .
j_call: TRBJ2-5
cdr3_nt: TGTGCCAGCGCAAAGGAGGGGTGGGGAGAGACCCAGTACTTC
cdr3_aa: CASAKEGWGETQYF

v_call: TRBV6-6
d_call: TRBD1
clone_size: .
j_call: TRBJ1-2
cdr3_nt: TGTGCCAGCAGCTACAGGGACAGGGGGCATAACTATGGCTACACCTTC
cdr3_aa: CASSYRDRGHNYGYTF

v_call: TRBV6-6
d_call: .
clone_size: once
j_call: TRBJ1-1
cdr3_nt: TGTGCCAGCAGTTCGGGCGCCGGGACATCGAACACTGAAGCTTTCTTT
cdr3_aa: CASSSGAGTSNTEAFF

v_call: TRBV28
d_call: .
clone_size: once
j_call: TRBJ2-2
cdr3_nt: TGTGCCAGCAGTTTACGATTGCGGGAACTCACCGGGGAGCTGTTTTTT
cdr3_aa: CASSLRLRELTGELFF

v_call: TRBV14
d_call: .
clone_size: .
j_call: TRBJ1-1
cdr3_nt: TGTGCCAGCAGCCAAGATCATACGTCGGGGGGCGCGGGGGCTTTCTTT
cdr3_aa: CASSQDHTSGGAGAFF

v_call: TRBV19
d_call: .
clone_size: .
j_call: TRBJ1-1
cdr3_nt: TGTGCCAGTAGTATAGGACAGAACACTGAAGCTTTCTTT
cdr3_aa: CASSIGQNTEAFF

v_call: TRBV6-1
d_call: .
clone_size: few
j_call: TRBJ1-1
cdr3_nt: TGTGCCAGCAGAGCGGGATTGAACACTGAAGCTTTCTTT
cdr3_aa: CASRAGLNTEAFF

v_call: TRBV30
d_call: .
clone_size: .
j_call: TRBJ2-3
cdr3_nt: TGTGCCTGGGCCCTTCGGGGGGATACGCAGTATTTT
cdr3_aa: CAWALRGDTQYF

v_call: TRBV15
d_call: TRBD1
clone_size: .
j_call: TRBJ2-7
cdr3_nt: TGTGCCACCAGCGAGCCTGGGACAGCCCAAACCTACGAGCAGTACTTC
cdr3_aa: CATSEPGTAQTYEQYF

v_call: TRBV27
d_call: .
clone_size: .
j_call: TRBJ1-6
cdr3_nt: TGTGCCAGCAGTTTGAATCTGGCGGACTGGAATTCACCCCTCCACTTT
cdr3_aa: CASSLNLADWNSPLHF

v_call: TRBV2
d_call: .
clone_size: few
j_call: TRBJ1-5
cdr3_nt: TGTGCCAGCTCCGGGAGATTCAATCAGCCCCAGCATTTT
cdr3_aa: CASSGRFNQPQHF

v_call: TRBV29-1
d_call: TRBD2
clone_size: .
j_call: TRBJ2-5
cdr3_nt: TGCAGCGTTAAGCGGGACTCCTCGGAGACCCAGTACTTC
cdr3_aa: CSVKRDSSETQYF

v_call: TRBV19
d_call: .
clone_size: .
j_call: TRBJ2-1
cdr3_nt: TGTGCCAGTAGTAGTAGTTCCCCCGGGGTGTCTAATGAGCAGTTCTTC
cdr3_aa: CASSSSSPGVSNEQFF

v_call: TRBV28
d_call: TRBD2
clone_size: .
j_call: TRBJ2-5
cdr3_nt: TGTGCCAGCAGTTCACCTAGCGGGGGGATCCGAGGGACCCAGTACTTC
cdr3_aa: CASSSPSGGIRGTQYF

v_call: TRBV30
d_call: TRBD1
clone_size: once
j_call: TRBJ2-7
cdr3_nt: TGTGCCTGGAGTGTATCGACAGGGCCGTACGAGCAGTACTTC
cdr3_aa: CAWSVSTGPYEQYF

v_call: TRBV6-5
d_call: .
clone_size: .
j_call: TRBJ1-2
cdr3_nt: TGTGCCAGCAGTTTTACGGACGGGATTAACTATGGCTACACCTTC
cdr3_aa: CASSFTDGINYGYTF

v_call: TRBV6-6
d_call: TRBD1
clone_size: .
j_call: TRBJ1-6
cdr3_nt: TGTGCCAGCAGCCTCAGGGGGGAAAATTCACCCCTCCACTTT
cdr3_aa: CASSLRGENSPLHF

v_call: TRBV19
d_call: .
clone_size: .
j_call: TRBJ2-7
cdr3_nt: TGTGCCAGTAGTCAGGGGATCGGCTCCTACGAGCAGTACTTC
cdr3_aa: CASSQGIGSYEQYF

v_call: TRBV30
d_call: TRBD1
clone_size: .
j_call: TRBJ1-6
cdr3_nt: TGTGCCTGGAGTGTATGGCTGGGACAGGGAGTTCCAGATTCACCCCTCCACTTT
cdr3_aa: CAWSVWLGQGVPDSPLHF

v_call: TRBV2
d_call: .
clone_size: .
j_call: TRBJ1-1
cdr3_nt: TGTGCCAGCAGTGTTCGGGGAACTGAAGCTTTCTTT
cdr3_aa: CASSVRGTEAFF

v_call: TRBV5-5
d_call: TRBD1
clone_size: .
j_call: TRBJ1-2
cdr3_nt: TGTGCCAGCAGCGGGGACAGTCGAGGCTACACCTTC
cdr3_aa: CASSGDSRGYTF

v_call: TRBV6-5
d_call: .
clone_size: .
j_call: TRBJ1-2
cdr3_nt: TGCGCCAGCAGTACAGGGTTTCACTATGGCTACACCTTC
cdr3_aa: CASSTGFHYGYTF

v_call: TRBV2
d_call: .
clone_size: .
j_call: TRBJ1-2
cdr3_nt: TGTGCCAGCAGTGTAAGCGTAAAAAGTACTAACTATGGCTACACCTTC
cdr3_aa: CASSVSVKSTNYGYTF

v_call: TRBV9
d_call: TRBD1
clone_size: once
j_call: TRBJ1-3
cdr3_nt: TGTGCCAGCAGCGTAGACCCCCCGGACAGGGTCTCTGGAAACACCATATATTTT
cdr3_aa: CASSVDPPDRVSGNTIYF

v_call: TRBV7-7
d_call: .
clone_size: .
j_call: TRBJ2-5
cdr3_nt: TGTGCTAGCAGCTCGTCCGGGAGGGGGCTTGGGACCCAGTACTTC
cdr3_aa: CASSSSGRGLGTQYF

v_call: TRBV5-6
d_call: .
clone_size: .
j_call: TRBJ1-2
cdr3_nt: TGTGCCAGCATCCCCCGAAGGGGTGACTATGGCTACACCTTC
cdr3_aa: CASIPRRGDYGYTF

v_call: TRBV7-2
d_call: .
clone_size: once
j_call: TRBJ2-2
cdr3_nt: TGTGCCAGCAGCTCCTTCCCAGGGACTACCGGGGAGCTGTTTTTT
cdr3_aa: CASSSFPGTTGELFF

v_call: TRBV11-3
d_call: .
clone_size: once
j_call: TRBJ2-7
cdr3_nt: TGTGCCAGCAGCTTAGAGACAGCAAGCTCCTACGAGCAGTACTTC
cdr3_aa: CASSLETASSYEQYF

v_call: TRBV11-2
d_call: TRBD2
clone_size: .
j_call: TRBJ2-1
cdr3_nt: TGTGCCAGCAGCTTAGGTCTTAGCGGGGGCTCCTACAATGAGCAGTTCTTC
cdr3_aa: CASSLGLSGGSYNEQFF

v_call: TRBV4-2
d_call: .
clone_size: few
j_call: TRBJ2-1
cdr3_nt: TGTGCCAGCAGCCAAGGTCTTGACAATGAGCAGTTCTTC
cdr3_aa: CASSQGLDNEQFF